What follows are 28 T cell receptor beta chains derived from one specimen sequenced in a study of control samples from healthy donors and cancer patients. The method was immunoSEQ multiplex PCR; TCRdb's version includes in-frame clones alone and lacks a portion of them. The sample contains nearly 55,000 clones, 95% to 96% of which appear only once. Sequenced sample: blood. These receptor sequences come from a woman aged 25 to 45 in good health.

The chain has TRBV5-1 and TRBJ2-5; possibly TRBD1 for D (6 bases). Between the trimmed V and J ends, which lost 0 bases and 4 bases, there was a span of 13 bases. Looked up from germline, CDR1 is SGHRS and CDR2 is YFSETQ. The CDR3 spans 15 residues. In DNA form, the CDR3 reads TGCGCCAGCAGCTTGGGGCAGGGGTTTCGAGAGACCCAGTACTTC. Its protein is CASSLGQGFRETQYF.

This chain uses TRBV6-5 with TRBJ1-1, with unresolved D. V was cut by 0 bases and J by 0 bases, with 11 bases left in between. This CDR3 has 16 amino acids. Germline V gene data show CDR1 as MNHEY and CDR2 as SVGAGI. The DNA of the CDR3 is TGTGCCAGCAGTTACTCAAGATCGGATTTGAACACTGAAGCTTTCTTT. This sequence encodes CASSYSRSDLNTEAFF.

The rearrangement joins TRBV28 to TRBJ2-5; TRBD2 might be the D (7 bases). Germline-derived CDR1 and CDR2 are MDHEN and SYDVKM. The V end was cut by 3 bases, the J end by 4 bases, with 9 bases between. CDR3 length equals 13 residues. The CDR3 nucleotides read TGTGCCAGCAGTTTGGGGGGGCGAGAGACCCAGTACTTC. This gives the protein CASSLGGRETQYF.

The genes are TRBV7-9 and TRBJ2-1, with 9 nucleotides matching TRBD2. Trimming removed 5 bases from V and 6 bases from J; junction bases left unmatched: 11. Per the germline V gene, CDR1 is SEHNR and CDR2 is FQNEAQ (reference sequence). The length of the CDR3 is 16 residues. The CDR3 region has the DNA TGTGCCAGCAGCCACAATATAGCGGGAGCTATCAATGAGCAGTTCTTC. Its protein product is CASSHNIAGAINEQFF.

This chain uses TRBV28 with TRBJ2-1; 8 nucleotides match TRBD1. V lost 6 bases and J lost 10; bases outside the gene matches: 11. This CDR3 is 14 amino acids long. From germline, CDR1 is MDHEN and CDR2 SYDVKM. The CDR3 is CASRPQGERGEQFF. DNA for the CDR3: TGTGCCAGCAGACCACAGGGGGAGAGAGGAGAGCAGTTCTTC.

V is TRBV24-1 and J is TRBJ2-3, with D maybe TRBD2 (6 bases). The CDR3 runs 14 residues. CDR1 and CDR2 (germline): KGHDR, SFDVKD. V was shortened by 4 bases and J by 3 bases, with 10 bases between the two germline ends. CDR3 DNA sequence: TGTGCCACCAGTGAGGCGGGGAAGACAGATACGCAGTATTTT. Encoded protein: CATSEAGKTDTQYF.

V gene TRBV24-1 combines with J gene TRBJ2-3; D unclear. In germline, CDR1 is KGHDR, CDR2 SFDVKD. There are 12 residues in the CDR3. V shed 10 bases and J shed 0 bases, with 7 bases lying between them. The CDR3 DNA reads TGTGCCACAAGCAAGAGCACAGATACGCAGTATTTT. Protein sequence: CATSKSTDTQYF.

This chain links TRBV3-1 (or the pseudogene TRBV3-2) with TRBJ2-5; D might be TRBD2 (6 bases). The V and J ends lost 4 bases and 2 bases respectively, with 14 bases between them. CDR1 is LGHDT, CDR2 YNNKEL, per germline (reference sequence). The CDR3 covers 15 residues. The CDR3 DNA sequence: TGTGCCAGCAGCCGCTCTGCGGGAAGACAAGAGACCCAGTACTTC. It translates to CASSRSAGRQETQYF.

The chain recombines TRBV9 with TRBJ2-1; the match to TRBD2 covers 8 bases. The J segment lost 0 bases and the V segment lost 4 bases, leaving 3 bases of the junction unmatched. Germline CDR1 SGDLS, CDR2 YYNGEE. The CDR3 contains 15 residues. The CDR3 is CASSPSGSSYNEQFF. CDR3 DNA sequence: TGTGCCAGCAGCCCAAGCGGGAGCTCCTACAATGAGCAGTTCTTC.

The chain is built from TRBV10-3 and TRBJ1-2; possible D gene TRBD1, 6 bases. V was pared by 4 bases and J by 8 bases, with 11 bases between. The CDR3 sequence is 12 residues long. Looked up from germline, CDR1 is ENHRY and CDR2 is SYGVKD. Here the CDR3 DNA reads TGTGCCATCAGTGGGGGGGGCAGAGGCTACACCTTC. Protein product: CAISGGGRGYTF.

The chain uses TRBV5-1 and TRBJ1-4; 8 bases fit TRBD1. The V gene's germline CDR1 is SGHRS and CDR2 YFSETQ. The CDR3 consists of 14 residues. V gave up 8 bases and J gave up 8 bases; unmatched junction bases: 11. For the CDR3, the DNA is TGCGCCAGTCAAGACGGACAGGGAAAGGAAAAACTGTTTTTT. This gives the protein CASQDGQGKEKLFF. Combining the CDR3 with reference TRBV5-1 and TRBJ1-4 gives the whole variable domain KAGVTQTPRYLIKTRGQQVTLSCSPISGHRSVSWYQQTPGQGLQFLFEYFSETQRNKGNFPGRFSGRQFSNSRSEMNVSTLELGDSALYLCASQDGQGKEKLFFGSGTQLSVL.

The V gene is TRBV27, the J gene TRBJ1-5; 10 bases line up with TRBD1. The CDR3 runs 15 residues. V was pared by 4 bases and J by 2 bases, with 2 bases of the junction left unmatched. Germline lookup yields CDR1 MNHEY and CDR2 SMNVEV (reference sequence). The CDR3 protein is CASSSGTGGNQPQHF. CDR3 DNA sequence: TGTGCCAGCAGTTCCGGGACAGGGGGCAATCAGCCCCAGCATTTT.

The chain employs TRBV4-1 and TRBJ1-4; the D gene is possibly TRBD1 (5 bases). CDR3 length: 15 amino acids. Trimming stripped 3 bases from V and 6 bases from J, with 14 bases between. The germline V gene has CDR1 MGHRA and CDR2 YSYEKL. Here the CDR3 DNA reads TGCGCCAGCAGCCAGCTTAGGGGCAAGGATGAAAAACTGTTTTTT. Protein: CASSQLRGKDEKLFF.

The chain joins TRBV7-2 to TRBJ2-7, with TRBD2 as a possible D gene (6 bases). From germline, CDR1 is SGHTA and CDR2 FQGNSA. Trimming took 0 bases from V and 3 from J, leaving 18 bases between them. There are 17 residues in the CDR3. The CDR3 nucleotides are TGTGCCAGCAGCTTAGCGAAAGTACGGGACTCCTACTACGAGCAGTACTTC. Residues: CASSLAKVRDSYYEQYF.

The CDR3 DNA follows: TGTGCCAGCAGCTTGGATCCCCCGGCTGCTAACTATGGCTACACCTTC. It translates to CASSLDPPAANYGYTF. The chain is built from TRBV5-5 and TRBJ1-2; D unclear. The CDR3 consists of 16 residues. Germline V gene sequence: CDR1 SGHKS, CDR2 YYEKEE (reference sequence). The germline V and J ends were trimmed by 0 bases and 0 bases, with 12 bases remaining between them.

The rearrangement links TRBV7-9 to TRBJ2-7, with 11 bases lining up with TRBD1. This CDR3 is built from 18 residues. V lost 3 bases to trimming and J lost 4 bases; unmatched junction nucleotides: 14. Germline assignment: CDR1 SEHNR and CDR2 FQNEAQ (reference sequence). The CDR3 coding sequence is TGTGCCAGCAGCTTGGTGTCCGGCGGGACAGGGGGATTTTACGAGCAGTACTTC. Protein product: CASSLVSGGTGGFYEQYF. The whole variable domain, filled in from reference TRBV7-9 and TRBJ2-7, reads DTGVSQNPRHKITKRGQNVTFRCDPISEHNRLYWYRQTLGQGPEFLTYFQNEAQLEKSRLLSDRFSAERPKGSFSTLEIQRTEQGDSAMYLCASSLVSGGTGGFYEQYFGPGTRLTVT.

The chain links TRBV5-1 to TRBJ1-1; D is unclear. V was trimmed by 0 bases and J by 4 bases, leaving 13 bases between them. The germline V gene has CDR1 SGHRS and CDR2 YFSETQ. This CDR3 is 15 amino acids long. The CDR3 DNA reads TGCGCCAGCAGCTTGGCCTCCATCACGGGCACTGAAGCTTTCTTT. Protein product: CASSLASITGTEAFF.

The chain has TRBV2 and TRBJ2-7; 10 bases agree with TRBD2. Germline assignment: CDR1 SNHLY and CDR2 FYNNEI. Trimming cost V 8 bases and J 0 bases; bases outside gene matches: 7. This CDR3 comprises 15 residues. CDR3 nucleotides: TGTGCCAGCCACCTAGCGGGAGCCAACTCCTACGAGCAGTACTTC. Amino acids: CASHLAGANSYEQYF. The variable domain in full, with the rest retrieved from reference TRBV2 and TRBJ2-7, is EPEVTQTPSHQVTQMGQEVILRCVPISNHLYFYWYRQILGQKVEFLVSFYNNEISEKSEIFDDQFSVERPDGSNFTLKIRSTKLEDSAMYFCASHLAGANSYEQYFGPGTRLTVT.

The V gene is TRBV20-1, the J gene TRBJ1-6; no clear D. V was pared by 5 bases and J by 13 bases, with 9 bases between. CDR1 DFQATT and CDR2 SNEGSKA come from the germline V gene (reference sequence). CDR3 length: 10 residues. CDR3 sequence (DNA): TGCAGTGCTGCAACTCCTCCCCTCCACTTT. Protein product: CSAATPPLHF.

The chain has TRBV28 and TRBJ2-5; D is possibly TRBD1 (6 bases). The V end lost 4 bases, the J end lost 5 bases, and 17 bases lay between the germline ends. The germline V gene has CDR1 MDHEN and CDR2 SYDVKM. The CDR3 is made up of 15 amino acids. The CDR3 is CASSSRSRGRETQYF. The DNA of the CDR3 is TGTGCCAGCAGTTCCCGGTCCAGGGGTCGGGAGACCCAGTACTTC. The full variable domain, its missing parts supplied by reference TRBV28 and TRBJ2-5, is DVKVTQSSRYLVKRTGEKVFLECVQDMDHENMFWYRQDPGLGLRLIYFSYDVKMKEKGDIPEGYSVSREKKERFSLILESASTNQTSMYLCASSSRSRGRETQYFGPGTRLLVL.

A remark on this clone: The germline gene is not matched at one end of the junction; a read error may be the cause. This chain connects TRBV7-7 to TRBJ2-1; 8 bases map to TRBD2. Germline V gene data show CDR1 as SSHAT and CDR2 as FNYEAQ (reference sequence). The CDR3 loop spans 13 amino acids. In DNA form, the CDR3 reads TGTGCTAGCAGCTTACTAGCGGATAATGAGCAGTTCTTC. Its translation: CASSLLADNEQFF.

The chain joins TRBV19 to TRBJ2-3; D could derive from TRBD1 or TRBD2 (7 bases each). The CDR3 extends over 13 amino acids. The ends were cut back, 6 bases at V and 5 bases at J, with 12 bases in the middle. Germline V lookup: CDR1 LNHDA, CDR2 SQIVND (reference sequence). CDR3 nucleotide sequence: TGTGCCAGTAGGTCAGGGGGGGGAGATACGCAGTATTTT. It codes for CASRSGGGDTQYF.

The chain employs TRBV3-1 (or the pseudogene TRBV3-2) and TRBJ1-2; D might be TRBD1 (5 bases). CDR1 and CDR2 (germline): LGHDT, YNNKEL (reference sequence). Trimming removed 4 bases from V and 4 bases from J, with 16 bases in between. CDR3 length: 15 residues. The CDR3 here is CASSPKTGTGYGYTF. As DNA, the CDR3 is TGTGCCAGCAGCCCTAAGACGGGGACTGGCTATGGCTACACCTTC.

CDR3 region: CASSQERLAGVGGTDTQYF. The CDR3 nucleotides read TGCGCCAGCAGCCAAGAAAGGCTAGCGGGAGTCGGGGGCACAGATACGCAGTATTTT. The chain employs TRBV4-1 and TRBJ2-3, with TRBD2 matching over 10 bases. CDR1 and CDR2 (germline): MGHRA, YSYEKL. J gave up 1 base and V 0 bases, and 10 bases lay outside the gene matches. This CDR3 contains 19 residues.

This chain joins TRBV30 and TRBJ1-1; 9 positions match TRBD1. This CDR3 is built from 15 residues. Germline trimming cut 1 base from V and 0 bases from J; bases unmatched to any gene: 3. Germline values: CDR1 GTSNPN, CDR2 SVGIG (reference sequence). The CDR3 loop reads CAWSAGQGMNTEAFF. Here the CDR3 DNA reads TGTGCCTGGAGTGCGGGACAGGGAATGAACACTGAAGCTTTCTTT.

As DNA, the CDR3 is TGTGCCAGCAGTCCCGAGGGGGGTGGTTTGGAGACCCAGTACTTC. This translates into CASSPEGGGLETQYF. The V gene is TRBV6-5, the J gene TRBJ2-5; D is tentatively TRBD1 or TRBD2 (6 bases each). The CDR3 is 15 amino acids. The ends were cut back, 5 bases at V and 5 bases at J, with 18 bases in the middle. Germline loops: CDR1 MNHEY, CDR2 SVGAGI.

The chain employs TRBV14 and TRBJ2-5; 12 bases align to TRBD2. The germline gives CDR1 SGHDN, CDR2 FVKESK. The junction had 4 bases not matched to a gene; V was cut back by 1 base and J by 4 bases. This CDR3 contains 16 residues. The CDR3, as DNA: TGTGCCAGCAGCCAAGGACTAGCGGGAGACGCAGAGACCCAGTACTTC. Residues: CASSQGLAGDAETQYF.

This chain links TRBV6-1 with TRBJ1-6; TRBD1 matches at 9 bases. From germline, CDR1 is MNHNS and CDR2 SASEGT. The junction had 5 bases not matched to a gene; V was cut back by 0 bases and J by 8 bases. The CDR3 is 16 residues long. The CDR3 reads CASSEALGDRDSPLHF. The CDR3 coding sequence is TGTGCCAGCAGTGAAGCGCTCGGGGACAGGGATTCACCCCTCCACTTT.